The T cell receptor beta chain described here comes from a study of blood T cell repertoires in COVID-19. Background on the study: The United States, Italy and Spain were the sources of the acute and convalescent COVID-19 samples. Nucleic acid was either cDNA or gDNA, and it came from T cells, B-cell-depleted T cells, or PBMCs.

This CDR3 region has 17 residues. J lost 2 bases, V lost 3 bases, and 8 bases had no gene match. Germline V gene data show CDR1 as KGHSH and CDR2 as LQKENI. Generated by immunoSEQ multiplex PCR, the TCRdb table keeps only in-frame clones and is missing some. The sample lists some 77,000 clones, roughly 90% occurring once. The gene calls are TRBV18 and TRBJ2-3, with 10 bases lining up with TRBD2. This TCR was recovered from a woman of 80 years or more with active or convalescent COVID-19. Specimen: peripheral blood. In DNA form, the CDR3 reads TGTGCCAGCTCACCTAGCTATAGCGGGAGGAACACAGATACGCAGTATTTT. Its translation: CASSPSYSGRNTDTQYF.